This TCR beta chain emerged from a study of technical replicates of blood from a handful of donors. The data were produced by immunoSEQ multiplex PCR, yet TCRdb's version contains in-frame clones alone and is incomplete. Of 50,000 to 70,000 clones listed, roughly nine tenths were seen once; the top ten hold about 3.9%. The CDR3 has 14 residues. The J segment lost 6 bases and the V segment lost 4 bases, leaving 3 bases of the junction unmatched. Germline V gives CDR1 ENHRY, CDR2 SYGVKD. The TCR sequence derives from a human donor in good health. Some clones in this sample may be carry-over from other donors' samples. The sequencing sample was made of PBMCs. This chain connects TRBV10-3 to TRBJ2-7, with TRBD2 matching 13 bases. DNA for the CDR3: TGTGCCATCAGTGGGGGGACTAGCGGGGCCGAGCAGTACTTC. Its translation: CAISGGTSGAEQYF.